The 27 T cell receptor beta chains below all came from one sample that was sequenced in a study of T cells after posttransplantation cyclophosphamide. Busulfan-fludarabine conditioning, marrow transplant, and cyclophosphamide on days +3 and +4 were administered. Measured with immunoSEQ multiplex PCR; TCRdb has only the in-frame clones, and not every one. Altogether under 650 clones were found in the sample, and no singletons occur. The sample here was PBMCs, taken 32 days after allogeneic stem cell transplant with posttransplant cyclophosphamide. The source of these receptors is a male patient in his 30s who received an allogeneic stem cell transplant from a related donor, was CMV-positive, and had acute GVHD only. Among the T cells, some may be from the graft donor.

By share, this clone ranks as medium-sized (0.01 to 0.1%). The rearrangement joins TRBV7-9 to TRBJ1-6; 7 bases match TRBD1. This CDR3 comprises 14 residues. Germline lookup yields CDR1 SEHNR and CDR2 FQNEAQ (reference sequence). The V and J ends lost 4 bases and 6 bases, in that order; junction bases with no gene match: 3. Here the CDR3 DNA reads TGTGCCAGCAGCTCCGGGACAGCTAATTCACCCCTCCACTTT. Protein sequence: CASSSGTANSPLHF.

Judged by abundance, this clone is large. The chain couples TRBV18 to TRBJ2-1; D call uncertain. Germline-derived CDR1 and CDR2 are KGHSH and LQKENI. This CDR3 region has 15 residues. V was cut by 0 bases and J by 5 bases, with 11 bases left in between. The CDR3 region has the DNA TGTGCCAGCTCACCACCTTTAAGGGTAGACAATGAGCAGTTCTTC. Protein: CASSPPLRVDNEQFF. The whole variable domain, remainder taken from reference TRBV18 and TRBJ2-1, is NAGVMQNPRHLVRRRGQEARLRCSPMKGHSHVYWYRQLPEEGLKFMVYLQKENIIDESGMPKERFSAEFPKEGPSILRIQQVVRGDSAAYFCASSPPLRVDNEQFFGPGTRLTVL.

By sample fraction, this clone is large. This chain uses TRBV28 with TRBJ1-2; TRBD1 matches 7 bases. Germline CDR1 reads MDHEN; CDR2 reads SYDVKM. This CDR3 is built from 15 residues. Trimming at V came to 4 bases and at J to 0 bases, leaving 5 bases not matched to a gene. The CDR3 loop is CASSWEQGTNYGYTF. As DNA, the CDR3 is TGTGCCAGCAGTTGGGAACAGGGGACTAACTATGGCTACACCTTC.

This clone rates as large. This chain uses TRBV2 with TRBJ2-5; TRBD1 agrees at 8 bases. This CDR3 has 12 residues. CDR1 is SNHLY, CDR2 FYNNEI, per germline. With 9 bases clipped from V and 4 bases from J, the junction kept 4 bases outside the gene matches. CDR3 region: CARGQGRETQYF. In DNA form, the CDR3 reads TGTGCCAGAGGACAGGGAAGAGAGACCCAGTACTTC. Using reference TRBV2 and TRBJ2-5 for the parts outside the CDR3, the full variable domain is EPEVTQTPSHQVTQMGQEVILRCVPISNHLYFYWYRQILGQKVEFLVSFYNNEISEKSEIFDDQFSVERPDGSNFTLKIRSTKLEDSAMYFCARGQGRETQYFGPGTRLLVL.

By share of the sample, this clone is medium-sized. The chain carries TRBV12-3 or TRBV12-4 and TRBJ2-3; 14 bases align to TRBD2. V lost 5 bases, J lost 5 bases, and 9 bases stayed unmatched. This CDR3 has 17 amino acids. The CDR3 DNA reads as TGTGCCAGCAGTCCCCCGACTAGCGGGGGGGCGGGAGATACGCAGTATTTT. Its protein product is CASSPPTSGGAGDTQYF.

In its sample, this clone is large. The rearrangement links TRBV2 to TRBJ1-5; tentative D call: TRBD1 (5 bases). The germline CDR1 and CDR2 sequences are SNHLY and FYNNEI. The V gene lost 8 bases and the J gene lost 10 bases, with 6 bases spanning the gap. The CDR3 spans 9 residues. CDR3 nucleotides: TGTGCCAGCGGACAACCCCAGCATTTT. Its protein product is CASGQPQHF. Supplemented by reference TRBV2 and TRBJ1-5, the full variable domain reads EPEVTQTPSHQVTQMGQEVILRCVPISNHLYFYWYRQILGQKVEFLVSFYNNEISEKSEIFDDQFSVERPDGSNFTLKIRSTKLEDSAMYFCASGQPQHFGDGTRLSIL.

This clone is medium-sized by share. The chain joins TRBV25-1 to TRBJ2-1, with 10 bases that match TRBD2. The CDR3 covers 18 residues. Looked up from germline, CDR1 is MGHDK and CDR2 is SYGVNS. J gave up 7 bases and V 2 bases, and 14 bases lay outside the gene matches. CDR3 protein: CASSEVGTSATRANEQFF. Written as DNA, the CDR3 is TGTGCCAGCAGTGAAGTCGGGACTAGCGCTACCCGTGCGAATGAGCAGTTCTTC.

By frequency in the sample, this clone is medium-sized (0.01 to 0.1%). The genes are TRBV11-3 and TRBJ2-2, with 8 positions matching TRBD2. The V gene end was trimmed by 5 bases and the J gene end by 7 bases; junction bases not matched to a gene: 6. This CDR3 is 14 amino acids long. The germline V gene encodes CDR1 SGHNT and CDR2 YENEEA. Here the CDR3 DNA reads TGTGCCAGCAGCCCGGGGGGGCCCGGCGGGGAGCTGTTTTTT. This gives the protein CASSPGGPGGELFF.

This clone is classed as medium-sized (0.01 to 0.1%). The chain couples TRBV18 to TRBJ1-5; D remains unclear. There are 14 residues in the CDR3. V dropped 8 bases and J dropped 3 bases, with 14 bases sitting between them. Germline V lookup: CDR1 KGHSH, CDR2 LQKENI. The CDR3 DNA reads TGTGCCAGCGCGGGGTTACGAGACAATCAGCCCCAGCATTTT. As protein: CASAGLRDNQPQHF.

This clone is classed as medium-sized. The chain employs TRBV9 and TRBJ1-2, with TRBD1 matching 9 bases. V lost 6 bases to trimming and J lost 6 bases; unmatched junction nucleotides: 15. This CDR3 contains 16 residues. CDR1 and CDR2 (germline): SGDLS, YYNGEE. CDR3 amino acids: CASTLTITGGLNGYTF. As DNA, the CDR3 is TGTGCCAGCACACTGACTATAACAGGGGGCTTGAATGGCTACACCTTC.

This clone is categorized as medium-sized. The J gene is TRBJ2-1, the V gene TRBV27, with 8 bases fitting TRBD2. Germline CDR1 is MNHEY and CDR2 is SMNVEV (reference sequence). The CDR3 is 15 residues long. V gave up 0 bases and J gave up 5 bases; unmatched junction bases: 3. This CDR3 is CASSLSAGGNNEQFF. In nucleotides, the CDR3 is TGTGCCAGCAGTTTATCCGCGGGGGGTAACAATGAGCAGTTCTTC.

This clone is labeled as medium-sized. The CDR3 DNA is TGTGCCAGCAGCTTCTCTTGGACAGGGTGGGGCACAGATACGCAGTATTTT. Amino acids: CASSFSWTGWGTDTQYF. The chain joins TRBV11-2 to TRBJ2-3, with TRBD1 matching over 8 bases. With V trimmed by 3 bases and J by 1 base, 9 bases remained unmatched. Germline-derived CDR1 and CDR2 are SGHAT and FQNNGV. The CDR3 length is 17 residues.

This clone is classed as medium-sized. The chain links TRBV7-3 to TRBJ1-6; no clear D gene. CDR1 is SGHTA, CDR2 FQGTGA, per germline. Trimming stripped 4 bases from V and 3 bases from J, with 7 bases between. The CDR3 has 14 amino acids. Here the CDR3 reads CASSSGVYNSPLHF. The CDR3 coding sequence is TGTGCCAGCAGCTCCGGGGTCTATAATTCACCCCTCCACTTT.

This clone has a handful of counts. This sequence joins TRBV4-3 and TRBJ2-3, with 9 bases fitting TRBD2. Germline CDR1 LGHNA, CDR2 YSLEER. The CDR3 consists of 15 residues. V gave up 0 bases and J gave up 4 bases; unmatched junction bases: 2. CDR3 amino acids: CASSQDVAGADTQYF. The CDR3, as DNA: TGCGCCAGCAGCCAAGATGTAGCGGGGGCAGATACGCAGTATTTT.

The V call is TRBV2, the J call TRBJ2-5; 9 nucleotides line up with TRBD2. The V segment lost 4 bases and the J segment 3 bases; nucleotides outside the gene matches: 0. The germline gives CDR1 SNHLY, CDR2 FYNNEI. This CDR3 has 13 amino acids. The CDR3: CASSGLAEETQYF. In DNA form, the CDR3 reads TGTGCCAGCAGTGGACTAGCGGAAGAGACCCAGTACTTC.

This clone qualifies as medium-sized. The chain joins TRBV19 to TRBJ1-5; D is undetermined. The CDR3 loop spans 17 amino acids. Trimming shortened V by 3 bases and J by 7 bases, and 22 bases separated the two germline ends. Germline V lookup: CDR1 LNHDA, CDR2 SQIVND (reference sequence). CDR3 in DNA: TGTGCCAGTAGTATCCGTTCGACGACCCAAAGAGGGCAGCCCCAGCATTTT. It is translated as CASSIRSTTQRGQPQHF.

In its sample, this clone ranks as large. This chain joins TRBV6-2 or TRBV6-3 and TRBJ1-3; D call uncertain. Germline V CDR1 and CDR2: MNHEY, SVGEGT. Trimming took 1 base from V and 1 from J, leaving 5 bases between them. The CDR3 contains 14 residues. CDR3 loop: CASSYLVSGNTIYF. The DNA of the CDR3 is TGTGCCAGCAGTTACTTAGTTTCTGGAAACACCATATATTTT.

This clone is large. This chain connects TRBV5-1 to TRBJ1-4; tentatively, D is TRBD1 (6 bases). From germline, CDR1 is SGHRS and CDR2 YFSETQ. Between the trimmed V and J ends, which lost 5 bases and 0 bases, there was a span of 8 bases. The CDR3 is 14 amino acids. The CDR3 DNA is TGCGCCAGCAGATGGACAGCAACTAATGAAAAACTGTTTTTT. Translation: CASRWTATNEKLFF.

The rearrangement links TRBV29-1 to TRBJ1-1; 7 nucleotides line up with TRBD1. Germline V gene lookup returns CDR1 SQVTM and CDR2 ANQGSEA. There are 13 residues in the CDR3. J lost 4 bases, V lost 6 bases, and 8 bases had no gene match. The CDR3 loop is CSVGTASGTEAFF. In DNA form, the CDR3 reads TGCAGCGTCGGGACAGCCTCGGGCACTGAAGCTTTCTTT.

Judged by abundance, this clone is medium-sized. The V and J genes are TRBV18 and TRBJ1-2; D might be TRBD1 (6 bases). V was trimmed by 3 bases and J by 5 bases, leaving 10 bases between them. This CDR3 has 13 residues. The germline V gene has CDR1 KGHSH and CDR2 LQKENI. CDR3 coding DNA: TGTGCCAGCTCACCGGACAGTGAATATGGCTACACCTTC. Its protein is CASSPDSEYGYTF.

In regard to this clone: The junction departs from the called germline gene at one end, perhaps through a read error. This chain joins TRBV4-3 and TRBJ1-1; TRBD1 matches 8 bases. CDR1 is LGHNA, CDR2 YSLEER, per germline. The CDR3 sequence is 15 residues long. The CDR3 protein is CASSQDRQGPTEASF. The CDR3 DNA reads TGCGCCAGCAGCCAAGATCGACAGGGGCCCACTGAAGCTTCCTTT.

In this sample, this clone is large. The CDR3 DNA sequence: TGCGCCAGCGGCGGGGGGGCGGATACGCAGTATTTT. This encodes CASGGGADTQYF. The gene calls are TRBV4-3 and TRBJ2-3, with TRBD2 matching 9 bases. CDR3 length equals 12 residues. With V trimmed by 8 bases and J by 6 bases, 3 bases remained unmatched. Germline-derived CDR1 and CDR2 are LGHNA and YSLEER.

This clone is large (0.1 to 1%). V usage is TRBV6-4 and J usage is TRBJ1-1; possibly TRBD1 for D (6 bases). CDR1 and CDR2 (germline): MRHNA, SNTAGT. V was shortened by 3 bases and J by 9 bases, with 17 bases between the two germline ends. The CDR3 sequence is 14 residues long. CDR3: CASSEEQGSTKAFF. The CDR3 DNA sequence: TGTGCCAGCAGTGAAGAACAGGGTAGCACGAAAGCTTTCTTT.

This clone counts as medium-sized (0.01 to 0.1%). V and J are TRBV29-1 and TRBJ1-2, with TRBD1 as a possible D gene (6 bases). This CDR3 has 13 amino acids. V lost 7 bases and J lost 4, with 16 bases in between. Germline V CDR1 and CDR2: SQVTM, ANQGSEA. The CDR3: CSAYREYPYGYTF. In nucleotides, the CDR3 is TGCAGCGCCTACAGGGAATACCCCTATGGCTACACCTTC. The whole variable domain, remainder taken from reference TRBV29-1 and TRBJ1-2, is SAVISQKPSRDICQRGTSLTIQCQVDSQVTMMFWYRQQPGQSLTLIATANQGSEATYESGFVIDKFPISRPNLTFSTLTVSNMSPEDSSIYLCSAYREYPYGYTFGSGTRLTVV.

This clone was picked up a small number of times. The rearrangement joins TRBV9 to TRBJ1-2; 7 positions match TRBD1. CDR3 size: 15 residues. Losses at the gene ends were 0 bases for V and 8 bases for J; bases not matched to a gene: 10. Germline assignment: CDR1 SGDLS and CDR2 YYNGEE. CDR3 nucleotide sequence: TGTGCCAGCAGCGTAGGTTCCAGGGGGAAAGACGGCTACACCTTC. The encoded protein is CASSVGSRGKDGYTF.

This clone was counted a few times. The chain employs TRBV11-3 and TRBJ2-3; TRBD1 aligns across 8 bases. Germline values: CDR1 SGHNT, CDR2 YENEEA. With 4 bases clipped from V and 4 bases from J, the junction kept 4 bases outside the gene matches. This CDR3 spans 14 amino acids. The CDR3, as DNA: TGTGCCAGCAGCTCGACAGGGGTGGCAGATACGCAGTATTTT. Its protein is CASSSTGVADTQYF.

This clone appeared a few times. The chain links TRBV27 to TRBJ2-7, with 9 bases lining up with TRBD1. CDR1 MNHEY and CDR2 SMNVEV come from the germline V gene (reference sequence). The V gene end was trimmed by 5 bases and the J gene end by 4 bases; junction bases not matched to a gene: 15. The CDR3 sequence is 17 residues long. CDR3 residues: CASSPYPRDRAEYEQYF. In DNA, the CDR3 is TGTGCCAGCAGTCCATACCCCCGGGACAGGGCGGAATACGAGCAGTACTTC.